This T cell receptor beta chain was captured in a study of blood T cell repertoires in COVID-19. The CDR3 totals 15 residues. The trim removed 3 bases at V and 7 bases at J, leaving 4 bases unmatched. Germline V gene sequence: CDR1 SGHAT, CDR2 FQNNGV. Clones were sequenced by immunoSEQ multiplex PCR, and TCRdb holds only the in-frame ones, with some missing. The sample comprises more than 95,000 clones, 80% to 95% of which are singletons, and around 2.1% rests with the top ten. The sequence was obtained from a man between 45 and 60 years old with COVID-19, enrolled during active disease. This chain uses TRBV11-2 with TRBJ2-1; 12 bases match TRBD1. Material for sequencing was peripheral blood. CDR3 bases: TGTGCCAGCAGCTTGGGACAGGGGGCAAAAAATGAGCAGTTCTTC. Translation gives CASSLGQGAKNEQFF.